These 30 T cell receptor beta chains came from one sample sequenced in a study of T cells in tumors after PD-1 blockade. Data came from immunoSEQ multiplex PCR; TCRdb stores just in-frame clones and leaves some out. The sample gives under 40,000 clones, approximately 70% of which show up once; approximately 40% is in the top ten. Specimen: PBMCs, collected after anti-PD-1 treatment. The receptors come from a human donor with basal cell carcinoma.

The chain recombines TRBV5-1 with TRBJ2-4; 8 bases are shared with TRBD2. The CDR3 runs 17 residues. Unmatched junction bases numbered 14, after V lost 2 bases and J lost 7 bases. Germline V gives CDR1 SGHRS, CDR2 YFSETQ. Written as DNA, the CDR3 is TGCGCCAGCAGCTTCCTATCGGGGGGGACCTCTGGCAACATTCAGTACTTC. Amino acids: CASSFLSGGTSGNIQYF.

This clone was recorded once. V gene TRBV7-9 combines with J gene TRBJ1-2, with D tentatively TRBD1 (5 bases). Between the trimmed V and J ends, which lost 5 bases and 4 bases, there was a span of 11 bases. This CDR3 comprises 13 residues. Germline V gene data show CDR1 as SEHNR and CDR2 as FQNEAQ (reference sequence). In DNA, the CDR3 is TGTGCCAGCAGCCGGGACTACGGCTATGGCTACACCTTC. Residues: CASSRDYGYGYTF.

CDR3: CASSQEPGRSSYNSPLHF. The CDR3, as DNA: TGTGCCAGCAGCCAAGAACCAGGCCGAAGCTCCTATAATTCACCCCTCCACTTT. The genes are TRBV4-2 and TRBJ1-6; D gene ambiguous. The CDR3 has 18 residues. Trimming shortened V by 0 bases and J by 0 bases, and 12 bases separated the two germline ends. The germline CDR1 and CDR2 sequences are LGHNA and YNFKEQ.

The chain carries TRBV12-5 and TRBJ1-1, with TRBD1 as a possible D gene (5 bases). The CDR3 covers 14 residues. CDR1 LGHNT and CDR2 FRNRAP come from the germline V gene. The V and J ends lost 2 bases and 1 base respectively, with 8 bases between them. This chain's CDR3 is CASGLLQGNTEAFF. The CDR3 region has the DNA TGTGCTAGTGGTTTGCTCCAGGGGAACACTGAAGCTTTCTTT.

The V gene is TRBV6-2 or TRBV6-3, the J gene TRBJ2-7, with D possibly being TRBD1 (5 bases). V was shortened by 0 bases and J by 6 bases, with 9 bases between the two germline ends. This CDR3 contains 13 residues. Germline CDR1 is MNHEY and CDR2 is SVGEGT. The DNA for the CDR3 is TGTGCCAGCAGTTACTCAGGGGTCGGCGAGCAGTACTTC. It codes for CASSYSGVGEQYF.

This clone showed up just a few times. V usage is TRBV5-4 and J usage is TRBJ2-1; 8 nucleotides agree with TRBD2. Germline CDR1 is SGHNT and CDR2 is YYREEE (reference sequence). This CDR3 contains 16 residues. V was pared by 3 bases and J by 0 bases, with 5 bases of the junction left unmatched. For the CDR3, the DNA is TGTGCCAGCAGCTCAATTAGCGGGGCCTCCTACAATGAGCAGTTCTTC. Protein sequence: CASSSISGASYNEQFF.

Ten or more counts support this clone. The chain combines TRBV7-3 with TRBJ1-6; 10 bases align to TRBD1. V trimming: 5 bases; J trimming: 14 bases; junction bases outside the gene matches: 6. The V gene's germline CDR1 is SGHTA and CDR2 FQGTGA. The CDR3 consists of 13 residues. The CDR3 loop reads CASSRDRGGTLHF. In DNA form, the CDR3 reads TGTGCCAGCAGCCGGGACAGGGGAGGGACCCTCCACTTT. Full variable domain (rest looked up from reference TRBV7-3 and TRBJ1-6): GAGVSQTPSNKVTEKGKYVELRCDPISGHTALYWYRQSLGQGPEFLIYFQGTGAADDSGLPNDRFFAVRPEGSVSTLKIQRTERGDSAVYLCASSRDRGGTLHFGNGTRLTVT.

The chain couples TRBV28 to TRBJ1-2, with 8 bases aligning to TRBD1. Trimming at V came to 6 bases and at J to 6 bases, leaving 9 bases not matched to a gene. This CDR3 contains 14 residues. Germline CDR1 and CDR2: MDHEN and SYDVKM. Here the CDR3 reads CASRRDRTYDGYTF. In DNA form, the CDR3 reads TGTGCCAGCAGACGGGACAGGACATATGATGGCTACACCTTC.

This clone was seen a single time. The V call is TRBV3-1 (or the pseudogene TRBV3-2), the J call TRBJ1-1; 9 nucleotides agree with TRBD1. Germline V gene sequence: CDR1 LGHDT, CDR2 YNNKEL (reference sequence). V shed 4 bases, J shed 10 bases, and the junction held 7 bases outside the gene matches. This CDR3 contains 13 residues. Here the CDR3 DNA reads TGTGCCAGCAGCCGGACAGGGGCCCTAGGAGCTTTCTTT. Amino acid sequence: CASSRTGALGAFF.

The count of this clone is one. V usage is TRBV9 and J usage is TRBJ2-3; D remains ambiguous. Germline CDR1 and CDR2: SGDLS and YYNGEE. Trimming took 4 bases from V and 7 from J, leaving 22 bases between them. This CDR3 region has 16 residues. The CDR3 region is CASSSRPQNQAYTQYF. The DNA of the CDR3 is TGTGCCAGCAGCTCCCGACCGCAGAACCAAGCCTATACGCAGTATTTT.

This clone was seen more than once but under ten times. This chain joins TRBV14 and TRBJ1-2; maybe TRBD1 (6 bases). V was pared by 4 bases and J by 4 bases, with 13 bases between. CDR1 and CDR2 (germline): SGHDN, FVKESK. This CDR3 has 14 amino acids. The CDR3 bases are TGTGCCAGCAGCCTGCAGGGGCCAGGCTATGGCTACACCTTC. Translation gives CASSLQGPGYGYTF.

V is TRBV21-1 and J is TRBJ1-2; the D call of TRBD1 is as the table states it, not checked on the DNA. TRBV21-1 is shown as a pseudogene. This CDR3 comprises 14 residues. CDR3 in amino acids: CASSKGADRKGYTF. The CDR3 coding sequence is TGTGCCAGCAGCAAAGGGGCGGACAGAAAGGGCTACACCTTC.

This rearrangement joins TRBV27 to TRBJ2-1, with a weak D call TRBD2 (7 bases). With 4 bases removed from V and 6 bases from J, the gap between germline ends came to 16 bases. This CDR3 is built from 15 residues. Per germline, CDR1 MNHEY and CDR2 SMNVEV (reference sequence). The CDR3 DNA reads TGTGCCAGCAGTTGGGTGGGGGGGCCCGTCAATGAGCAGTTCTTC. It translates to CASSWVGGPVNEQFF.

V and J are TRBV5-4 and TRBJ2-7; 9 bases align to TRBD1. The CDR3 has 15 amino acids. The ends lost 2 bases at V and 0 bases at J; junction bases unmatched: 3. Germline V gene lookup returns CDR1 SGHNT and CDR2 YYREEE (reference sequence). The CDR3 bases are TGTGCCAGCAGCTTCGGGACAGGGTCCTCCTACGAGCAGTACTTC. It encodes CASSFGTGSSYEQYF.

In this sample, this clone turned up once. The genes are TRBV11-3 and TRBJ2-3; maybe TRBD1 (6 bases). The ends were cut back, 4 bases at V and 6 bases at J, with 17 bases in the middle. The CDR3 length is 15 residues. From germline, CDR1 is SGHNT and CDR2 YENEEA. CDR3 amino acids: CASSSQGLVGDTQYF. The CDR3 DNA sequence: TGTGCCAGCAGCTCACAGGGCCTAGTCGGTGATACGCAGTATTTT.

This rearrangement joins TRBV5-6 to TRBJ1-1; 9 bases align to TRBD1. The germline V gene has CDR1 SGHDT and CDR2 YYEEEE. The CDR3 covers 18 residues. After removal of 0 bases from V and 0 bases from J, the junction contained 9 bases not matched to a gene. The DNA for the CDR3 is TGTGCCAGCAGCTTGGCCTGGACAGGGGATCCCATGAACACTGAAGCTTTCTTT. Encoded protein: CASSLAWTGDPMNTEAFF.

The chain carries TRBV25-1 and TRBJ2-3; no definite D call. Trimming took 2 bases from V and 7 from J, leaving 4 bases between them. This CDR3 is 11 amino acids long. Per germline, CDR1 MGHDK and CDR2 SYGVNS. CDR3 bases: TGTGCCAGCAGTGAAGGGTATACGCAGTATTTT. Protein sequence: CASSEGYTQYF.

The V and J genes are TRBV15 and TRBJ1-3; perhaps TRBD1 as D (5 bases). CDR1 is LNHNV, CDR2 YYDKDF, per germline (reference sequence). With 0 bases removed from V and 4 bases from J, the gap between germline ends came to 10 bases. CDR3 length: 15 residues. CDR3 DNA: TGTGCCACCAGCAGAGATCAGGGAGGCGGAAACACCATATATTTT. It translates to CATSRDQGGGNTIYF.

The rearrangement uses TRBV6-1 and TRBJ2-7; possible D gene TRBD1, 5 bases. Trimming cost V 2 bases and J 7 bases, with 12 bases left between them. Germline V CDR1 and CDR2: MNHNS, SASEGT. The CDR3 has 13 amino acids. The CDR3 loop is CASSEYGAREQYF. In DNA form, the CDR3 reads TGTGCCAGCAGTGAATATGGGGCGCGAGAGCAGTACTTC.

This clone was observed many times. The chain is built from TRBV11-3 and TRBJ2-7; D gene uncertain. This CDR3 spans 14 amino acids. V was shortened by 5 bases and J by 2 bases, with 13 bases between the two germline ends. Germline CDR1 reads SGHNT; CDR2 reads YENEEA. The CDR3 DNA reads TGTGCCAGCAGCCCCGACCTACCCCCCTACGAGCAGTACTTC. It yields the protein CASSPDLPPYEQYF.

The chain uses TRBV19 and TRBJ1-6; D not certain. The CDR3 has 14 residues. V shed 6 bases and J shed 3 bases, with 9 bases lying between them. The germline CDR1 and CDR2 sequences are LNHDA and SQIVND (reference sequence). The CDR3 spells CASSPVGYNSPLHF. CDR3 nucleotides: TGTGCCAGTAGCCCCGTTGGCTATAATTCACCCCTCCACTTT.

The chain joins TRBV24-1 to TRBJ2-5; 7 positions match TRBD2. V lost 0 bases and J lost 2; bases outside the gene matches: 2. The CDR3 covers 15 residues. Germline loops: CDR1 KGHDR, CDR2 SFDVKD. The CDR3 bases are TGTGCCACCAGTGATTTGGGGACTACACAAGAGACCCAGTACTTC. This sequence encodes CATSDLGTTQETQYF.

This chain connects TRBV28 to TRBJ2-6; TRBD1 agrees at 10 bases. Losses at the gene ends were 2 bases for V and 0 bases for J; bases not matched to a gene: 7. The CDR3 runs 19 residues. Germline CDR1 MDHEN, CDR2 SYDVKM. The CDR3 region is CASSLVRRQGASGANVLTF. Written as DNA, the CDR3 is TGTGCCAGCAGTTTAGTCAGGAGACAGGGGGCCTCTGGGGCCAACGTCCTGACTTTC.

This sequence joins TRBV7-2 and TRBJ1-5; 8 bases align to TRBD1. V lost 0 bases, J lost 7 bases, and 8 bases stayed unmatched. The CDR3 consists of 16 residues. Germline V gives CDR1 SGHTA, CDR2 FQGNSA. The CDR3 sequence: CASSLATAGGEQPQHF. The CDR3 DNA is TGTGCCAGCAGCTTAGCCACGGCAGGGGGCGAACAGCCCCAGCATTTT.

The chain employs TRBV30 and TRBJ1-2, with 7 nucleotides matching TRBD1. The J segment lost 6 bases and the V segment lost 3 bases, leaving 16 bases of the junction unmatched. CDR3 length: 16 residues. CDR1 is GTSNPN and CDR2 is SVGIG in the germline V gene (reference sequence). The CDR3 DNA reads as TGTGCCTGGAGGAATCTTGGACAGGAGGGTCCTGATGGCTACACCTTC. It translates to CAWRNLGQEGPDGYTF.

The DNA for the CDR3 is TGCGCCAGCAGCCAAGAATATCGCCCTTGGTCCCCTTTATATGGCTACACCTTC. Protein sequence: CASSQEYRPWSPLYGYTF. V and J are TRBV4-3 and TRBJ1-2; no clear D gene. Trimming pared 0 bases from V and 5 bases from J, leaving 22 bases between. CDR1 is LGHNA and CDR2 is YSLEER in the germline V gene. The CDR3 consists of 18 residues.

The chain couples TRBV11-3 to TRBJ2-5; D is possibly TRBD2 (6 bases). CDR1 is SGHNT, CDR2 YENEEA, per germline. There are 14 residues in the CDR3. Between the trimmed V and J ends, which lost 3 bases and 2 bases, there was a span of 10 bases. The CDR3 nucleotides are TGTGCCAGCAGCTTCGGGACTCAACAAGAGACCCAGTACTTC. Protein product: CASSFGTQQETQYF.

The chain recombines TRBV6-1 with TRBJ1-6, with 7 bases identical to TRBD1. Trimming removed 4 bases from V and 5 bases from J; junction bases left unmatched: 8. The CDR3 loop spans 16 amino acids. Germline loops: CDR1 MNHNS, CDR2 SASEGT. Here the CDR3 reads CASSGSRDSNNSPLHF. In DNA form, the CDR3 reads TGTGCCAGCAGTGGCTCAAGGGACAGCAATAATTCACCCCTCCACTTT.

The chain recombines TRBV19 with TRBJ1-5; no firm D call. The germline V and J ends were trimmed by 1 base and 4 bases, with 5 bases remaining between them. This CDR3 has 13 amino acids. The germline gives CDR1 LNHDA, CDR2 SQIVND (reference sequence). CDR3 sequence reads: CASSIGPNQPQHF. DNA of the CDR3: TGTGCCAGTAGTATAGGTCCTAATCAGCCCCAGCATTTT.

The genes are TRBV24-1 and TRBJ2-3; 8 nucleotides match TRBD2. Germline trimming cut 1 base from V and 3 bases from J; bases unmatched to any gene: 8. The CDR3 is made up of 17 amino acids. From germline, CDR1 is KGHDR and CDR2 SFDVKD. CDR3 in amino acids: CATSDFAGLAGTDTQYF. In nucleotides, the CDR3 is TGTGCCACCAGTGATTTTGCCGGACTAGCCGGGACAGATACGCAGTATTTT.